This entry describes one T cell receptor beta chain. The data were taken from a study of blood T cells in healthy people across ages. A J-beta primer mix and a sample-barcoded 5' primer were used in a second PCR of roughly 7 to 12 cycles. Carrying 12 random nucleotides, a template-switch adaptor labeled each individual cDNA molecule. Using its own MiXCR run on the 5' RACE reads, TCRdb lists one record per CDR3 protein. Of about 760,000 distinct CDR3 sequences in the sample, 56% were seen once. This clonotype was obtained from a man in his forties or fifties in good health. Sequenced sample: blood.

CDR3 residues: CASSQVRGGEQFF. The CDR3 nucleotides read TGCGCCAGCAGCCAAGTCAGGGGGGGTGAGCAGTTCTTC. The V and J genes are TRBV4-1 and TRBJ2-1, with D perhaps given as TRBD1 or TRBD2 (7 bases each). Between the trimmed V and J ends, which lost 1 base and 9 bases, there was a span of 10 bases. The V gene's germline CDR1 is MGHRA and CDR2 YSYEKL. The CDR3 runs 13 residues.